This T cell receptor beta chain is from a study of cytomegalovirus exposure and HLA in healthy donors. The CDR3 has 20 amino acids. The germline CDR1 and CDR2 sequences are SGDLS and YYNGEE. V was pared by 3 bases and J by 3 bases, with 19 bases of the junction left unmatched. This PCR relied on a set of 60 Vbeta primers and 13 Jbeta primers. Only in-frame clones appear in the TCRdb table, and some are missing; sequencing was by immunoSEQ multiplex PCR. Its listing shows about 130,000 clones. Source material: PBMCs. This rearrangement joins TRBV9 to TRBJ2-1, with 9 bases lining up with TRBD1. The TCR originated in a woman between 40 and 55 years old in good health and CMV-seropositive. The DNA for the CDR3 is TGTGCCAGCAGCGGACCCGGGACAGGGCCAGTCCCGGGAGGCTACAATGAGCAGTTCTTC. This codes for CASSGPGTGPVPGGYNEQFF.